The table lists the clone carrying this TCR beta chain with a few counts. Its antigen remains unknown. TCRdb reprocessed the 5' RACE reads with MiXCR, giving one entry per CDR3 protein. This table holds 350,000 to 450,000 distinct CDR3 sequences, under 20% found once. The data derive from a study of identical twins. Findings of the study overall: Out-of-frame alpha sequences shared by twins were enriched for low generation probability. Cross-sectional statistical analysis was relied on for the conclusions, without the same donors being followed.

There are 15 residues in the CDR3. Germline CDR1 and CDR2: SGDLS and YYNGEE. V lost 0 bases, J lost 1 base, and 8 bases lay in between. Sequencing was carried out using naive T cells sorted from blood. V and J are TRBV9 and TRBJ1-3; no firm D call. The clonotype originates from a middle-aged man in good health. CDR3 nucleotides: TGTGCCAGCAGCGTAGTGGGCGCGTCTGGAAACACCATATATTTT. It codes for CASSVVGASGNTIYF.